This record looks at one T cell receptor beta chain sequence and its context. CDR1 and CDR2 from the germline V gene are LNHDA and SQIVND (reference sequence). This CDR3 spans 17 amino acids. The V end lost 1 base, the J end lost 4 bases, and 14 bases lay between the germline ends. Original processing notes: Reference gene primer amplification gave estimated nucleated cell counts. The data were produced by immunoSEQ multiplex PCR, yet TCRdb's version contains in-frame clones alone and is incomplete. V and J calls and clone size are as listed in that table; D and trimming were resolved from the DNA. The data contain a few hundred thousand clones, about 92% of them seen just once; the ten biggest clones take up 3% to 4.5%. Recruited during active infection, patients (from Seattle) were subsequently followed longitudinally. The data originate from a study of blood T cell repertoires in COVID-19. Study in general: COVID-19 samples collected from the United States, Italy and Spain covered acute and convalescent phases.

The rearrangement uses TRBV19 and TRBJ2-6, with a possible D match to TRBD2 (6 bases). Sequenced sample: peripheral blood. The clonotype was recovered from a woman in her fifties or sixties with COVID-19, enrolled during active disease. CDR3 region: CASSIVEGTGGANVLTF. CDR3 nucleotides: TGTGCCAGTAGTATAGTTGAAGGGACTGGAGGGGCCAACGTCCTGACTTTC. The complete variable domain, with remaining parts taken from reference TRBV19 and TRBJ2-6, reads DGGITQSPKYLFRKEGQNVTLSCEQNLNHDAMYWYRQDPGQGLRLIYYSQIVNDFQKGDIAEGYSVSREKKESFPLTVTSAQKNPTAFYLCASSIVEGTGGANVLTFGAGSRLTVL.